These 20 T cell receptor beta chains share one sample of origin, sequenced in a study of human T cells and chemical hapten exposure. TCRdb re-called the RACE reads with MiXCR, one entry per CDR3 protein. Counted here are about 350,000 distinct CDR3 sequences, around 5.5% occurring once; the ten biggest clones make up around 8.8%. Time point described: pre-sensitization, week 0. The treatment: therapeutic diphenylcyclopropenone sensitization with weekly scalp DPC. This specimen consisted of whole blood, obtained in connection with sensitization to the hapten diphenylcyclopropenone (DPC). The receptor set was obtained from a woman between 18 and 29 years old with alopecia areata. Some clones in this sample may be carry-over from other donors' samples.

This chain uses TRBV12-3 or TRBV12-4 with TRBJ2-1, with a possible D match to TRBD1 (6 bases). This CDR3 is built from 14 residues. With 1 base removed from V and 5 bases from J, the gap between germline ends came to 9 bases. The CDR3 DNA reads as TGTGCCAGCAGTTTAGATACAGGGCACAATGAGCAGTTCTTC. Protein: CASSLDTGHNEQFF.

The V gene is TRBV2, the J gene TRBJ1-2; 10 bases align to TRBD1. Unmatched junction bases numbered 7, after V lost 7 bases and J lost 8 bases. This CDR3 comprises 13 residues. Germline values: CDR1 SNHLY, CDR2 FYNNEI. CDR3 bases: TGTGCCAGCACCCTGGACAGGGGGGCCGGCTACACCTTC. Translation gives CASTLDRGAGYTF.

Ten or more counts support this clonotype. CDR3 coding DNA: TGTGCCAGCAGCTCTATAGCGGGGATCACAGATACGCAGTATTTT. Translated, it gives CASSSIAGITDTQYF. J is TRBJ2-3 and V is TRBV5-6; 8 bases are a match to TRBD2. In germline, CDR1 is SGHDT, CDR2 YYEEEE. This CDR3 contains 15 residues. V was pared by 3 bases and J by 2 bases, with 5 bases of the junction left unmatched.

This clonotype was observed many times. This chain uses TRBV28 with TRBJ1-1; maybe TRBD1 (6 bases). Germline V gene sequence: CDR1 MDHEN, CDR2 SYDVKM. Trimming shortened V by 3 bases and J by 5 bases, and 16 bases separated the two germline ends. The CDR3 is 15 residues long. DNA for the CDR3: TGTGCCAGCAGTTTCGCTGCTCAGGGGTATACTGAAGCTTTCTTT. Residues: CASSFAAQGYTEAFF.

This clonotype has just a few counts. This chain joins TRBV7-3 and TRBJ1-1; tentatively, D is TRBD1 (5 bases). This CDR3 comprises 14 residues. Trimming took off 4 bases at V and 4 bases at J, with 13 bases between the two ends. The germline V gene encodes CDR1 SGHTA and CDR2 FQGTGA. CDR3 residues: CASSSQDGATEAFF. The DNA of the CDR3 is TGTGCCAGCAGCTCACAGGATGGGGCCACTGAAGCTTTCTTT.

This clonotype was detected ten times or more. V is TRBV6-2 or TRBV6-3 and J is TRBJ2-3; D call uncertain. Germline values: CDR1 MNHEY, CDR2 SVGEGT. Trimming removed 7 bases at V and 4 bases at J, with 12 bases between. The CDR3 spans 13 residues. The DNA for the CDR3 is TGTGCCAGCAATAGACTCGGCCCAGATACGCAGTATTTT. Encoded protein: CASNRLGPDTQYF.

About this clonotype: This may be a read error, as it is one base from a much larger clone. The rearrangement uses TRBV20-1 and TRBJ1-1; the D is unclear. The CDR3 is 13 residues long. Per the germline V gene, CDR1 is DFQATT and CDR2 is SNEGSKA (reference sequence). Trimming left V 0 bases short and J 3 bases short, with 8 bases between. The DNA of the CDR3 is TGCAGTGCTAGAGATCCTGGGGACACTGAAGCTTTCTTT. This translates into CSARDPGDTEAFF.

In its sample, this clonotype was seen many times. CDR3 residues: CASSPGVANEKLFF. The CDR3 bases are TGTGCCAGCAGCCCGGGGGTAGCTAATGAAAAACTGTTTTTT. The V and J genes are TRBV9 and TRBJ1-4, with D tentatively TRBD1 (5 bases). There are 14 residues in the CDR3. Trimming stripped 4 bases from V and 3 bases from J, with 10 bases between. Per the germline V gene, CDR1 is SGDLS and CDR2 is YYNGEE.

This clonotype was counted at least ten times. Written as DNA, the CDR3 is TGCAGCGTTGAAGCTTTCTGGGGAGGGACCTACGAGCAGTACTTC. Amino acids: CSVEAFWGGTYEQYF. The chain joins TRBV29-1 to TRBJ2-7, with 7 bases lining up with TRBD2. The CDR3 runs 15 residues. Germline-derived CDR1 and CDR2 are SQVTM and ANQGSEA. V dropped 1 base and J dropped 2; count of bases not matched to a gene: 8.

This clonotype was observed at least ten times. This chain links TRBV3-1 with TRBJ2-1; D uncertain. Germline loops: CDR1 LGHDT, CDR2 YNNKEL (reference sequence). The germline V and J ends were trimmed by 4 bases and 0 bases, with 10 bases remaining between them. The CDR3 sequence is 15 residues long. The CDR3, as DNA: TGTGCCAGCAGCCCGTTGAGGAGCTCCTACAATGAGCAGTTCTTC. Translation gives CASSPLRSSYNEQFF.

The chain recombines TRBV5-4 with TRBJ2-1, with D tentatively TRBD1 (6 bases). The CDR3 totals 14 residues. The V gene lost 0 bases and the J gene lost 3 bases, with 7 bases spanning the gap. CDR1 is SGHNT and CDR2 is YYREEE in the germline V gene (reference sequence). This chain's CDR3 is CASSLVQGYNEQFF. CDR3 in DNA: TGTGCCAGCAGCTTGGTACAGGGCTACAATGAGCAGTTCTTC.

Many counts were recorded for this clonotype. The chain has TRBV6-5 and TRBJ2-6, with D tentatively TRBD2 (7 bases). Germline CDR1 MNHEY, CDR2 SVGAGI. This CDR3 region has 17 residues. The ends were cut back, 11 bases at V and 4 bases at J, with 24 bases in the middle. The chain's CDR3 is CASRLAGAPGGANVLTF. The CDR3, as DNA: TGTGCCTCCCGGCTGGCGGGGGCCCCGGGGGGGGCCAACGTCCTGACTTTC.

In its sample, this clonotype was seen many times. The rearrangement uses TRBV5-5 and TRBJ1-2; D may be TRBD1 (5 bases). V was trimmed by 5 bases and J by 3 bases, leaving 8 bases between them. The CDR3 has 12 residues. Germline V gives CDR1 SGHKS, CDR2 YYEKEE (reference sequence). The CDR3 coding sequence is TGTGCCAGCAGGGTCAGGGACTATGGCTACACCTTC. Its protein is CASRVRDYGYTF.

This clonotype has at least ten counts. This sequence joins TRBV10-3 and TRBJ1-1; D remains ambiguous. V gave up 6 bases and J gave up 10 bases, with 21 bases separating them. CDR1 is ENHRY, CDR2 SYGVKD, per germline. The CDR3 sequence is 14 residues long. The CDR3 nucleotides read TGTGCCATCAGAGCCGGGTCATTCAAGTTCGGAGCTTTCTTT. It translates to CAIRAGSFKFGAFF.

There are many counts of this clonotype. The chain is built from TRBV6-5 and TRBJ1-6, with TRBD1 as a possible D gene (6 bases). The CDR3 loop spans 13 amino acids. V shed 6 bases and J shed 13 bases, with 16 bases lying between them. Germline V CDR1 and CDR2: MNHEY, SVGAGI. DNA of the CDR3: TGTGCCAGCAGCCCCGGGGGCACTACGCCCCTCCACTTT. It is translated as CASSPGGTTPLHF.

V usage is TRBV4-3 and J usage is TRBJ2-1; TRBD2 matches 7 bases. The V and J ends lost 0 bases and 0 bases, in that order; junction bases with no gene match: 5. CDR3 length: 17 amino acids. Germline V gives CDR1 LGHNA, CDR2 YSLEER. In DNA form, the CDR3 reads TGCGCCAGCAGCCAAGACCAAGCGGGGCTCTCCTACAATGAGCAGTTCTTC. Protein sequence: CASSQDQAGLSYNEQFF.

This clonotype was counted ten times or more. This chain links TRBV6-4 with TRBJ2-3; weak D call: TRBD2 (6 bases). CDR1 and CDR2 from the germline V gene are MRHNA and SNTAGT. CDR3 length equals 14 residues. The V end lost 3 bases, the J end lost 3 bases, and 10 bases lay between the germline ends. Written as DNA, the CDR3 is TGTGCCAGCAGTGAAGGTCTAGCGACAGATACGCAGTATTTT. It encodes CASSEGLATDTQYF.

This clonotype has ten or more counts. This chain connects TRBV6-2 or TRBV6-3 to TRBJ2-1; D not resolved. The CDR3 consists of 12 residues. Trimming shortened V by 0 bases and J by 8 bases, and 5 bases separated the two germline ends. CDR1 MNHEY and CDR2 SVGEGT come from the germline V gene. The CDR3 sequence is CASSYSAYEQFF. CDR3 sequence (DNA): TGTGCCAGCAGTTACTCAGCATATGAGCAGTTCTTC.

The genes are TRBV29-1 and TRBJ2-5; 10 bases are shared with TRBD1. J gave up 4 bases and V 6 bases, and 2 bases lay outside the gene matches. This CDR3 spans 12 amino acids. Germline assignment: CDR1 SQVTM and CDR2 ANQGSEA. As DNA, the CDR3 is TGCAGCGTGACAGGGGGCGGAGAGACCCAGTACTTC. It is translated as CSVTGGGETQYF.

This clonotype was counted at least ten times. The chain has TRBV12-3 or TRBV12-4 and TRBJ1-1; TRBD1 matches 10 bases. CDR3 length: 13 amino acids. V shed 6 bases, J shed 6 bases, and the junction held 4 bases outside the gene matches. Here the CDR3 reads CASRPGQGPEAFF. In DNA form, the CDR3 reads TGTGCCAGCAGACCGGGACAGGGGCCTGAAGCTTTCTTT.